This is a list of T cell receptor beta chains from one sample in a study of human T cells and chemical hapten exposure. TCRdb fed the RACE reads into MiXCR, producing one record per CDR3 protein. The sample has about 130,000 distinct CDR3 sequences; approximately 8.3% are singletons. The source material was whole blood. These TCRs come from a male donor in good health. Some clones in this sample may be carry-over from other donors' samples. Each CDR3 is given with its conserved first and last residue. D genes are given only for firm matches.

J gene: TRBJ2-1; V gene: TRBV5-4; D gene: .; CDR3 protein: CASSLEALKQFF
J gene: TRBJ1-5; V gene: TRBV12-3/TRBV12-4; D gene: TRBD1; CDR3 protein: CASRSGTGTFSNQPQHF
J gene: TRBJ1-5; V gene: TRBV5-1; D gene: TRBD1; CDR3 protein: CASSLDRGNQPQHF
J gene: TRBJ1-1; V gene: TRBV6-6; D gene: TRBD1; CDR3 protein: CASSSGQGAGNTEAFF
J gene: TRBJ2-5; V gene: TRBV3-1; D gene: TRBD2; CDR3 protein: CASSQLAGGPSQETQYF
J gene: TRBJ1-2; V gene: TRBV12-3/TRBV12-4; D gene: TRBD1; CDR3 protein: CASSETGLSDGYTF
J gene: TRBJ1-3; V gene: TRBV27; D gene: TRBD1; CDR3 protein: CASSLGQPGNTIYF
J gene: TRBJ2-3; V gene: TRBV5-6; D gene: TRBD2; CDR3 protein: CASSLGLAPSTDTQYF
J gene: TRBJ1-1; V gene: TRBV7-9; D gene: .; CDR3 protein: CASSLGFGRMNTEAFF
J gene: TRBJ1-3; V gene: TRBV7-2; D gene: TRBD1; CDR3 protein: CASSAQRTGHTIYF
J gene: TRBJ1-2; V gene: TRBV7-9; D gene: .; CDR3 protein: CASSLATENYGYTF
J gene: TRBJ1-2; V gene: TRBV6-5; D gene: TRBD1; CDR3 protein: CASRRPGTGSDGYTF
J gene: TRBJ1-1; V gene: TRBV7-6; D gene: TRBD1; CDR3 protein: CASSLSPGGTEAFF
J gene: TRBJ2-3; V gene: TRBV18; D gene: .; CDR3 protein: CASSPGPTDTQYF
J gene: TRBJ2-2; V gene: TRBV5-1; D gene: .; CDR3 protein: CASSFAPQGPNTGELFF
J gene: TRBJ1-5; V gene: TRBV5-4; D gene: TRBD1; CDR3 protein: CASSSAPTGGRGQPQHF
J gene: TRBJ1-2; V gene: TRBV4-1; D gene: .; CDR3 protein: CASSQESAVNYGYTF
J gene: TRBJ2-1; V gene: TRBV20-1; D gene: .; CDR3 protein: CSAKGHNEQFF
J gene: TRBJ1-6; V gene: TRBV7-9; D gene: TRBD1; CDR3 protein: CASSLVEWGQRHSPLHF
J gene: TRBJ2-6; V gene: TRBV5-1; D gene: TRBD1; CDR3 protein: CASSPRGPYSGANVLTF
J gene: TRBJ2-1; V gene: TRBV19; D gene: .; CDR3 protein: CASSSPDPSEGRNEQFF
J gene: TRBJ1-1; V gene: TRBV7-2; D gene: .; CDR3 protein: CASSLGPRLAFF
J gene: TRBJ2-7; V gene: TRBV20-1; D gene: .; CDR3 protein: CSARRQSHEQYF
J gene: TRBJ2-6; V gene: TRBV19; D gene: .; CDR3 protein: CASTTVNSGANVLTF
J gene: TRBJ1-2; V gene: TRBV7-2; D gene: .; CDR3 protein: CASTERGDYGYTF
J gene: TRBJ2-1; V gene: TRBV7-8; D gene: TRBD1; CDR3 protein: CASSLDPFPPTGKAYNEQFF
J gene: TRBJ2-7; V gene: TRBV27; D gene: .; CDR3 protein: CASSSLSGSREQYF
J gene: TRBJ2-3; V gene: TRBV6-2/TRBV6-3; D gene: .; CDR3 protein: CASSTLPDTQYF
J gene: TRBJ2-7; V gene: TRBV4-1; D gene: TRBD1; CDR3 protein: CASSRDGTVPYEQYF
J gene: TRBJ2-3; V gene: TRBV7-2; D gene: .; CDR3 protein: CASSPNAAADTQYF
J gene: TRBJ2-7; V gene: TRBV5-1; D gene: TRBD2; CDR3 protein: CASSGPSGRAIEQYF
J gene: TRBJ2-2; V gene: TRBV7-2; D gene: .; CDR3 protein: CASSLYRAVNTGELFF